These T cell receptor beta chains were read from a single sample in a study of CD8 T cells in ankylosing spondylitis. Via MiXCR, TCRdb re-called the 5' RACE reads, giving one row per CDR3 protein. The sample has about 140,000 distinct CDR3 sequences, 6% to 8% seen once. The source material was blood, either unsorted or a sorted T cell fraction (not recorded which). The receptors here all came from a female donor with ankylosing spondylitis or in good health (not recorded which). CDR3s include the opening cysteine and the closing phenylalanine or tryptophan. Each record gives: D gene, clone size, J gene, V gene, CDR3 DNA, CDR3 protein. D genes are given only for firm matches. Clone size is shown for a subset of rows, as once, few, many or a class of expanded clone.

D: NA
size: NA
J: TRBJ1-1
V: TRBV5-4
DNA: TGTGCCAGCAGCTCGGGGGACGGGAACACTGAAGCTTTCTTT
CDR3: CASSSGDGNTEAFF

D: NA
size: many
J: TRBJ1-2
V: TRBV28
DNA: TGTGCCAGCAGTTTTCAGGGGAGAAACTATGGCTACACCTTC
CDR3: CASSFQGRNYGYTF

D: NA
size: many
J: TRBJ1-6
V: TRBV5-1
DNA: TGCGCCACCTCGGACGGACTCACTTATTCACCCCTCCACTTT
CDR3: CATSDGLTYSPLHF

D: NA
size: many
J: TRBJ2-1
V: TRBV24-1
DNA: TGTGCCACCAGTGATCCCCTCTTAAATGAGCAGTTCTTC
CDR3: CATSDPLLNEQFF

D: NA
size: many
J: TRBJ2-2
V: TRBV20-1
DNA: TGCAGTGCTAGAGATCTGGCTAGCGTATTAGACCGCGACGAGCTGTTTTTT
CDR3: CSARDLASVLDRDELFF

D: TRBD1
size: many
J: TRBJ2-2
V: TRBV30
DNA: TGTGCCTGGGGGACAGGCACCGGGGAGCTGTTTTTT
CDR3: CAWGTGTGELFF

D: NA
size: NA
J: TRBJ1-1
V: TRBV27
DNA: TGTGCCAGCAGTTTACGACAGACGAACACTGAAGCTTTCTTT
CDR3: CASSLRQTNTEAFF

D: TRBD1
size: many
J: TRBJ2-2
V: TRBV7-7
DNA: TGTGCTAGCAGCCGCGGACAGGGGAGCGGGGAGCTGTTTTTT
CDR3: CASSRGQGSGELFF

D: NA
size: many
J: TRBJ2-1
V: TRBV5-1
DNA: TGCGCCAGCAGCCCCGACAGGTTCTACAATGAGCAGTTCTTC
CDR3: CASSPDRFYNEQFF

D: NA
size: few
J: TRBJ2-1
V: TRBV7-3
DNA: TGTGCCAGCAGCGCCTCGCGAGGGTTCGGTGAGCAGTTCTTC
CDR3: CASSASRGFGEQFF

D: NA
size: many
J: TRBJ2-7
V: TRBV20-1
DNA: TGCAGTGCTAGTCCTGGGTCCTACGAGCAGTACTTC
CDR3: CSASPGSYEQYF

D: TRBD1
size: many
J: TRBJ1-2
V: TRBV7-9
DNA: TGTGCCAGCAGCTTTGGACAGGGGAGGAACTATGGCTACACCTTC
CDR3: CASSFGQGRNYGYTF

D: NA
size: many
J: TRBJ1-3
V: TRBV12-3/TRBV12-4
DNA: TGTGCCAGTGGGGAGACCCTAGGAAACACCATATATTTT
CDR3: CASGETLGNTIYF

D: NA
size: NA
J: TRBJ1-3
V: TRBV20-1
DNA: TGCAGTGCTAAAAAGGGGCAGGGTTGGAACTCTGGAAACACCATATATTTT
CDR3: CSAKKGQGWNSGNTIYF

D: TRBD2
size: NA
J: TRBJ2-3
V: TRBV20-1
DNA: TGCTGCGCCCTACTATGGACTAGCGGGGGGAACACAGATACGCAGTATTTT
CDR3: CCALLWTSGGNTDTQYF

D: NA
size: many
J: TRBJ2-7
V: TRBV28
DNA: TGTGCCAGCAGTTTATCGATAGGCCAGGGATGGGTTTCGAGGCAGTACTTC
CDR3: CASSLSIGQGWVSRQYF

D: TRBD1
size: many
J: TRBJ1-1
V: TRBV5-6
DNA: TGTGCCAGCAGTCCCGTTCCAAACAGGGGCGCTGAAGCTTTCTTT
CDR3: CASSPVPNRGAEAFF

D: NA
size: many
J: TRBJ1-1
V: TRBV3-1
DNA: TGTGCCAGCGTCGGGGGGCCTACTGAAGCTTTCTTT
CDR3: CASVGGPTEAFF

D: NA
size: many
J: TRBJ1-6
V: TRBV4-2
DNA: TGTGCCAGCAGCCAAGATTTGGAAGCCCTACATTCACCCCTCCACTTT
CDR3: CASSQDLEALHSPLHF

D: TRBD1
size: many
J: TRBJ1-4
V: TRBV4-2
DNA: TGTGCCAGCAGCCAAGGTGACAGGGACAATGAAAAACTGTTTTTT
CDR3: CASSQGDRDNEKLFF

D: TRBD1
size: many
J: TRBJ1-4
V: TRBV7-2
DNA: TGTGCCAGCAGCTTAAGCAGGGGGGATGAAAAACTGTTTTTT
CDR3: CASSLSRGDEKLFF

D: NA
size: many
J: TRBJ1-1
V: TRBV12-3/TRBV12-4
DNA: TGTGCCAGCGCACCGAGTAACAAAGACACTGAAGCTTTCTTT
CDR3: CASAPSNKDTEAFF

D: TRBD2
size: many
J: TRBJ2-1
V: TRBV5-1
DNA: TGCGCCAGCAGCTTGGGGACTAGCGGGGGCCTTAGCTCCTACAATGAGCAGTTCTTC
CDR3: CASSLGTSGGLSSYNEQFF

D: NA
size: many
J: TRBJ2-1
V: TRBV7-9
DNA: TGTGCCAGCAGCTCCACAGAAAACAATGAGCAGTTCTTC
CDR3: CASSSTENNEQFF

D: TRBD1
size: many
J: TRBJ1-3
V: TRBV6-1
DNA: TGTGCCAGCAGAGAGGACAGGGCCCCTGGAAACACCATATATTTT
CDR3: CASREDRAPGNTIYF

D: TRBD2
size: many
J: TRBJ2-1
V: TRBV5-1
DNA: TGCGCCAGCAGCCCGACTAGCGGGGTCTCCTACAATGAGCAGTTCTTC
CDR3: CASSPTSGVSYNEQFF

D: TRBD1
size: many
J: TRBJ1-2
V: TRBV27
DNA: TGTGCCAGCAGTTTAGACGTCGACAGGGTTTATGGCTACACCTTC
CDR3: CASSLDVDRVYGYTF

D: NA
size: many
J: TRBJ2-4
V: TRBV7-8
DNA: TGTGCCAGCAGCCCTATCCGGGAAAATAGCGCCAAAAACATTCAGTACTTC
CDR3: CASSPIRENSAKNIQYF

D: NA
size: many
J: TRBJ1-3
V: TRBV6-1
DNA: TGTGCCAGCAGCCCAACAACAGGAGGCTCTGGAAACACCATATATTTT
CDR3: CASSPTTGGSGNTIYF

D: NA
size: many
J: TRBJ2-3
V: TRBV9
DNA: TGTGCCAGCAGCGTAAAAGAGAGGGTCCGCACAGATACGCAGTATTTT
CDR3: CASSVKERVRTDTQYF

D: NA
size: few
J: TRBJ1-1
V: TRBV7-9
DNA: TGTGCCAGCAGCTTAGGGCGTGGGGAAGTGGCTTTCTTT
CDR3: CASSLGRGEVAFF

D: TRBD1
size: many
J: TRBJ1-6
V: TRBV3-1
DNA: TGTGCCAGCAGCTCCGGGACAGGGGTTAATTCACCCCTCCACTTT
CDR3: CASSSGTGVNSPLHF

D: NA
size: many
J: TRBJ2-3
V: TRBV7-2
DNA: TGTGCCAGCAGCACGTACACAGATACGCAGTATTTT
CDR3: CASSTYTDTQYF

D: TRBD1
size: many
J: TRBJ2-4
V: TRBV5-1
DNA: TGCGCCAGCAGCTTGCAGGGGGCGATAGCCAAAAACATTCAGTACTTC
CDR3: CASSLQGAIAKNIQYF

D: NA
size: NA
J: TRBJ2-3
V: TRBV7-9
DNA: TGTGCCAGCAGCGCCTCGGGGCTTAGCACAGATACGCAGTATTTT
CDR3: CASSASGLSTDTQYF

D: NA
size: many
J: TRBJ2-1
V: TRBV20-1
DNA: TGCAGTGCTAGAGGGGCGCTGCAGGGCGCTAGCGATGAGCAGTTCTTC
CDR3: CSARGALQGASDEQFF

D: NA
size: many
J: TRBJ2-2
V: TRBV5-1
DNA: TGCGCCAGCAGCTTGGCCAGGTCGTCAACCGGGGAGCTGTTTTTT
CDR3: CASSLARSSTGELFF

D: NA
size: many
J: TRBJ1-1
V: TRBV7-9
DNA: TGTGCCAGCAGCACAGTTCTTGAAGCTTTCTTT
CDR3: CASSTVLEAFF

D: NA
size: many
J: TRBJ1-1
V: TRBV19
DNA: TGTGCCAGTAGTTGGAAAGTGGGCACTGAAGCTTTCTTT
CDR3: CASSWKVGTEAFF

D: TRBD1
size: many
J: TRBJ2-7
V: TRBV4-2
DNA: TGTGCCAGCAGCCGCACTTCCGGGACAGGAGTCTACGAGCAGTACTTC
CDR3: CASSRTSGTGVYEQYF

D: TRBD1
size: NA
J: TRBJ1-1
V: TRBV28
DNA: TGTGCCAGCAGAGAACAGGGGACGAACACTGAAGCTTTCTTT
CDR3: CASREQGTNTEAFF

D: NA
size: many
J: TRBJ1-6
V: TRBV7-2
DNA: TGTGCCAGCAGCTTATATGGGAGTGGTGGAAATTCACCCCTCCACTTT
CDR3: CASSLYGSGGNSPLHF

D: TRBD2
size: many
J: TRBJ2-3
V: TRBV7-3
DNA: TGTGCCAGCAGCGTAACTAGCGGGGGTGCGTCTGGTACGCAGTATTTT
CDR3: CASSVTSGGASGTQYF

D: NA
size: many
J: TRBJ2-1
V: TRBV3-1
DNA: TGTGCCAGCAGCCACTCCCCTGTGGGGAGCTCCTACAATGAGCAGTTCTTC
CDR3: CASSHSPVGSSYNEQFF

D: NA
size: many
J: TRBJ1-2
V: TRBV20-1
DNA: TGCAGTGCTAGAGATTGGCAGACCAACTATGGCTACACCTTC
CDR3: CSARDWQTNYGYTF

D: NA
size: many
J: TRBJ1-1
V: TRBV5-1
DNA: TGCGCCAGCAGCCTCAGGGTCTCCAACACTGAAGCTTTCTTT
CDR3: CASSLRVSNTEAFF